Below are 8 T cell receptor beta chains sequenced from a single sample in a study of spatial heterogeneity in lung cancer (dated by TCRdb to between 2018 and 2021). Library prep was done by 5' RACE. The listed sequencing device is NextSeq 500. The public sequencing data were trimmed at Q25 with fastp and processed into clonotypes with MiXCR by TCRdb, which kept only in-frame beta chains. Merged by CDR3 protein, the rows form single entries marked with the most common genes and DNA. Within this sample are more than 10,000 distinct CDR3 sequences, with about 3.8% of them counted one time only. 45% of the sample lies in the top ten. What this sample's time point label stands for: sample taken at primary tumor resection. TCR sequencing used whole RNA extracted from tumor and nontumor lung tissue, or from cryopreserved PBMC samples, without cell sorting. Specimen: PBMCs, collected at surgery. Source of these receptors: a male donor with early-stage non-small cell lung cancer.

This clonotype was recorded many times. As an off-target read in a library built for alpha chains, this beta chain has a frequency of little significance. The chain links TRBV28 to TRBJ1-5; D perhaps matches TRBD1 (6 bases). Trimming removed 7 bases from V and 1 base from J, with 20 bases in between. Germline V gene data show CDR1 as MDHEN and CDR2 as SYDVKM. The CDR3 sequence is 17 residues long. CDR3 in amino acids: CASTPGGGGGSNQPQHF. The CDR3, as DNA: TGTGCCAGCACCCCTGGCGGGGGCGGAGGGAGCAATCAGCCCCAGCATTTT.

The sample holds many counts of this clonotype. The library was prepared for alpha chains; this beta chain is a stray read, so its frequency means little. The V call is TRBV6-5, the J call TRBJ2-5; 9 bases map to TRBD2. This CDR3 is built from 14 residues. Germline lookup yields CDR1 MNHEY and CDR2 SVGAGI. Losses at the gene ends were 0 bases for V and 5 bases for J; bases not matched to a gene: 1. The CDR3 coding sequence is TGTGCCAGCAGTTACTCCAGCGGGGGGGAGACCCAGTACTTC. Its translation is CASSYSSGGETQYF.

As for this clonotype: The library was prepared for alpha chains; this beta chain is a stray read, so its frequency means little. The CDR3 nucleotides are TGTGCCAGCAGCTTCGACAGGGTTAACGAGCAGTACTTC. Encoded protein: CASSFDRVNEQYF. The rearrangement uses TRBV7-9 and TRBJ2-7, with 7 bases fitting TRBD1. The germline V gene encodes CDR1 SEHNR and CDR2 FQNEAQ (reference sequence). Germline trimming cut 3 bases from V and 5 bases from J; bases unmatched to any gene: 4. The CDR3 totals 13 residues.

This clonotype was counted at least ten times. This beta chain represents an off-target read in a library built for alpha chains; its size is of limited meaning. The chain couples TRBV5-5 to TRBJ2-7, with D perhaps TRBD1 (5 bases). V gave up 3 bases and J gave up 4 bases, with 11 bases separating them. Per the germline V gene, CDR1 is SGHKS and CDR2 is YYEKEE (reference sequence). The length of the CDR3 is 13 residues. The CDR3 DNA follows: TGTGCCAGCAGCTACGGACACCCATACGAGCAGTACTTC. The encoded protein is CASSYGHPYEQYF.

This clonotype came up many times. In a library made to pick up alpha chains, this beta chain is a stray read with a size that means little. The DNA for the CDR3 is TGCGCCAGCCGGGCAGACCTCTATGGCTACACCTTC. Amino acids: CASRADLYGYTF. J is TRBJ1-2 and V is TRBV5-1; D unresolved. From germline, CDR1 is SGHRS and CDR2 YFSETQ. The CDR3 has 12 residues. V lost 7 bases, J lost 4 bases, and 11 bases lay in between.

This clonotype was recorded at least ten times. This beta chain appears as a stray read in a library generated for alpha chains; its size is not informative. The chain combines TRBV7-8 with TRBJ2-7; D unclear. Trimming removed 8 bases from V and 9 bases from J, with 11 bases in between. Germline V CDR1 and CDR2: SGHVS, FQNEAQ. This CDR3 spans 10 amino acids. The CDR3 here is CASGKPVQYF. CDR3 DNA sequence: TGTGCCAGCGGGAAGCCCGTGCAGTACTTC.

This clonotype was counted many times. Found in a library prepared for alpha chains, this beta chain is an off-target read, and its abundance has little meaning. This chain links TRBV20-1 with TRBJ2-1, with TRBD1 matching over 9 bases. With V trimmed by 6 bases and J by 2 bases, 11 bases remained unmatched. The CDR3 sequence is 16 residues long. The V gene's germline CDR1 is DFQATT and CDR2 SNEGSKA (reference sequence). The CDR3: CSARRGQGFAYNEQFF. The CDR3 DNA reads TGCAGTGCCAGGAGAGGACAGGGGTTCGCCTACAATGAGCAGTTCTTC.

In this sample, this clonotype is medium-sized. This beta chain lies outside the target of a library built for alpha chains; its clone size means little. This chain's CDR3 is CASSLGQFNEQFF. In DNA, the CDR3 is TGTGCCAGCAGCTTAGGGCAGTTCAATGAGCAGTTCTTC. The rearrangement links TRBV7-2 to TRBJ2-1; D unresolved. Trimming cost V 1 base and J 6 bases, with 7 bases left between them. The CDR3 has 13 residues. Germline CDR1 is SGHTA and CDR2 is FQGNSA.